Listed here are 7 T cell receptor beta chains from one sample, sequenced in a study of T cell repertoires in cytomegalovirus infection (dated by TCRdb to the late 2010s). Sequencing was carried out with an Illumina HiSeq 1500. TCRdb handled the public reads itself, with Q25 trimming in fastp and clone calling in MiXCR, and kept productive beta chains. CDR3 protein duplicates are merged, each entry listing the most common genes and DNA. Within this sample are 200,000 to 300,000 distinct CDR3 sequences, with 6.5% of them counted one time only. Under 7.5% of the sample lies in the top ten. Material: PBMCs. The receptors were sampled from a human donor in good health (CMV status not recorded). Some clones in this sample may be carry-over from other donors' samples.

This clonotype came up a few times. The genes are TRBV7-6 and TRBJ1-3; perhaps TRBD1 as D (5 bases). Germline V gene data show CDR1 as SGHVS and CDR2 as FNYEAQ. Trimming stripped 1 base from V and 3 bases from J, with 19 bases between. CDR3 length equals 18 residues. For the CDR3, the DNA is TGTGCCAGCAGCTTAGGGGGGGAGAATCTCTTCTTTGGAAACACCATATATTTT. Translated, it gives CASSLGGENLFFGNTIYF.

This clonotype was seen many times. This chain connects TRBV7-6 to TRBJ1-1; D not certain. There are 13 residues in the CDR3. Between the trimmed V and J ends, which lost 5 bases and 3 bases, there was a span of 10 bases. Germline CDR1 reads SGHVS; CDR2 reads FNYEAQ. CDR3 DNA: TGTGCCAGCAGCAACGGCCGGTACACTGAAGCTTTCTTT. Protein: CASSNGRYTEAFF.

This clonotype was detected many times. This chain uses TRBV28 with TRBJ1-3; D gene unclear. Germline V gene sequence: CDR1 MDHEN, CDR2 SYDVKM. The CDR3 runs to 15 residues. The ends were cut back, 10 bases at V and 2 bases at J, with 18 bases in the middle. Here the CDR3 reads CATHSGRFTGNTIYF. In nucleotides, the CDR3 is TGTGCCACCCACAGCGGTCGGTTTACTGGAAACACCATATATTTT. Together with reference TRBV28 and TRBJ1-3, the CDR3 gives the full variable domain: DVKVTQSSRYLVKRTGEKVFLECVQDMDHENMFWYRQDPGLGLRLIYFSYDVKMKEKGDIPEGYSVSREKKERFSLILESASTNQTSMYLCATHSGRFTGNTIYFGEGSWLTVV.

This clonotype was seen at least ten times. The CDR3 DNA is TGTGCCAGCAGTTCACAGGGGTTTTTTGTAAATGAGCAGTTCTTC. This encodes CASSSQGFFVNEQFF. V is TRBV6-2 or TRBV6-3 and J is TRBJ2-1; TRBD1 agrees at 7 bases. Germline V gene lookup returns CDR1 MNHEY and CDR2 SVGEGT. The CDR3 runs to 15 residues. Trimming cost V 4 bases and J 7 bases; bases outside gene matches: 10.

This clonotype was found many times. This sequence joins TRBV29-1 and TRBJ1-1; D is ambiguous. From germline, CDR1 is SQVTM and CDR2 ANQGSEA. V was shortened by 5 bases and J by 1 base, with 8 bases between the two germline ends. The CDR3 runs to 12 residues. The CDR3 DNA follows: TGCAGCGTTCTGGCTGCGAACACTGAAGCTTTCTTT. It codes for CSVLAANTEAFF.

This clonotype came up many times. The CDR3 DNA reads as TGTGCCAGCAGCTTAAAAGGCGGCTACACCTTC. Its protein product is CASSLKGGYTF. The chain employs TRBV7-2 and TRBJ1-2; no definite D call. Deletions cut 2 bases from V and 8 bases from J, with 6 bases between. The CDR3 spans 11 residues. Germline values: CDR1 SGHTA, CDR2 FQGNSA.

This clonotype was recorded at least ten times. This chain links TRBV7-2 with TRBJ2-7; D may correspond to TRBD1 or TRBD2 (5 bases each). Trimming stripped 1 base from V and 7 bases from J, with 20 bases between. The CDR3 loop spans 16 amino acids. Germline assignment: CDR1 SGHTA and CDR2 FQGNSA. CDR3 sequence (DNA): TGTGCCAGCAGCTTAGATGGAAGACAGCGGTTTGAAGAGCAGTACTTC. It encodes CASSLDGRQRFEEQYF.